One and the same sample provided the 17 T cell receptor beta chains below, sequenced in a study of blood T cell repertoires in COVID-19. TCRdb's copy holds only in-frame clones and misses some; the assay was immunoSEQ multiplex PCR. The sample includes 150,000 or so clones, around 79% of them seen just once. The sequenced material came from peripheral blood. The receptors were sampled from a man older than 75 with acute or convalescent COVID-19.

The chain is built from TRBV15 and TRBJ1-1; perhaps TRBD1 as D (6 bases). Germline V CDR1 and CDR2: LNHNV, YYDKDF (reference sequence). The CDR3 runs 13 residues. V was cut by 4 bases and J by 4 bases, with 10 bases left in between. CDR3 nucleotides: TGTGCCACCAGCAACACAGGGTCCACTGAAGCTTTCTTT. This gives the protein CATSNTGSTEAFF.

The chain combines TRBV6-4 with TRBJ1-1, with D perhaps matching TRBD1 (5 bases). The length of the CDR3 is 14 residues. Trimming left V 0 bases short and J 1 base short, with 6 bases between. The V gene's germline CDR1 is MRHNA and CDR2 SNTAGT. CDR3 DNA: TGTGCCAGCAGTGACTCGGACAAGAACACTGAAGCTTTCTTT. Its protein is CASSDSDKNTEAFF.

This clone was seen only once. This chain joins TRBV3-1 (or the pseudogene TRBV3-2) and TRBJ2-7; D might be TRBD2 (6 bases). The CDR3 is 12 amino acids. V lost 4 bases, J lost 7 bases, and 11 bases lay in between. From germline, CDR1 is LGHDT and CDR2 YNNKEL (reference sequence). CDR3 sequence: CASSRPGGEQYF. CDR3 nucleotides: TGTGCCAGCAGCCGTCCCGGGGGAGAGCAGTACTTC.

The rearrangement links TRBV7-9 to TRBJ2-1, with 10 nucleotides matching TRBD2. The CDR3 length is 14 residues. Germline V gene sequence: CDR1 SEHNR, CDR2 FQNEAQ (reference sequence). Trimming at V came to 5 bases and at J to 7 bases, leaving 5 bases not matched to a gene. The CDR3 nucleotides are TGTGCCAGCAGCCCGAGCGGGGGGGAAAATGAGCAGTTCTTC. Its protein is CASSPSGGENEQFF.

The gene calls are TRBV5-1 and TRBJ2-3, with 9 bases lining up with TRBD2. Unmatched junction bases numbered 8, after V lost 4 bases and J lost 2 bases. The CDR3 is 16 residues long. Per the germline V gene, CDR1 is SGHRS and CDR2 is YFSETQ. This CDR3 reads CASSDGTSPLTDTQYF. DNA for the CDR3: TGCGCCAGCAGCGACGGGACTAGCCCTCTCACAGATACGCAGTATTTT.

V gene TRBV2 combines with J gene TRBJ1-2; the D is unclear. Germline V lookup: CDR1 SNHLY, CDR2 FYNNEI. V was shortened by 4 bases and J by 7 bases, with 10 bases between the two germline ends. The CDR3 has 12 residues. Here the CDR3 DNA reads TGTGCCAGCAGTGTGGCGGAATCTGGCTACACCTTC. It codes for CASSVAESGYTF.

The DNA of the CDR3 is TGTGCCAGCAGCCAACTCGGAGCTAGCACAGATACGCAGTATTTT. Translating it yields CASSQLGASTDTQYF. The genes are TRBV3-1 (or the pseudogene TRBV3-2) and TRBJ2-3; D call uncertain. From germline, CDR1 is LGHDT and CDR2 YNNKEL (reference sequence). V was clipped by 2 bases and J by 0 bases, with 9 bases between them. This CDR3 has 15 residues.

This clone is a singleton in its sample. The V gene is TRBV2, the J gene TRBJ1-1, with 8 positions matching TRBD1. CDR1 SNHLY and CDR2 FYNNEI come from the germline V gene. The CDR3 totals 11 residues. Trimming cost V 9 bases and J 3 bases; bases outside gene matches: 0. The chain's CDR3 is CARTGDTEAFF. The CDR3 DNA sequence: TGTGCCAGGACAGGGGACACTGAAGCTTTCTTT. Together with reference TRBV2 and TRBJ1-1, the CDR3 gives the full variable domain: EPEVTQTPSHQVTQMGQEVILRCVPISNHLYFYWYRQILGQKVEFLVSFYNNEISEKSEIFDDQFSVERPDGSNFTLKIRSTKLEDSAMYFCARTGDTEAFFGQGTRLTVV.

The sample holds a few counts of this clone. CDR3: CAIPTHSGTYYEQYF. CDR3 sequence (DNA): TGTGCCATCCCGACCCACTCCGGGACATACTACGAGCAGTACTTC. V and J are TRBV6-5 and TRBJ2-7; tentatively, D is TRBD1 (6 bases). V was trimmed by 10 bases and J by 3 bases, leaving 22 bases between them. The CDR3 covers 15 residues. Per germline, CDR1 MNHEY and CDR2 SVGAGI.

The chain carries TRBV10-3 and TRBJ1-1, with 7 bases identical to TRBD1. Germline V gene lookup returns CDR1 ENHRY and CDR2 SYGVKD. CDR3 length: 14 amino acids. V shed 6 bases and J 5 bases; nucleotides not matched to a gene: 9. In DNA, the CDR3 is TGTGCCATCAGCACCGGGACAGACCTTACTGAAGCTTTCTTT. It codes for CAISTGTDLTEAFF.

The CDR3 loop is CASSQGQHTDTQYF. CDR3 bases: TGTGCCAGCAGCCAAGGACAGCACACAGATACGCAGTATTTT. The chain uses TRBV6-5 and TRBJ2-3, with a tentative D call TRBD1 (6 bases). Between the trimmed V and J ends, which lost 6 bases and 2 bases, there was a span of 12 bases. Germline lookup yields CDR1 MNHEY and CDR2 SVGAGI. This CDR3 contains 14 residues.

Regarding this clone: One base away lies a much larger clone, so this may be a sequencing read error. J is TRBJ2-7 and V is TRBV11-2, with a weak D call TRBD1 (6 bases). The CDR3 length is 15 residues. V shed 6 bases and J shed 1 base, with 16 bases lying between them. The V gene's germline CDR1 is SGHAT and CDR2 FQNNGV. CDR3 amino acids: CASSSNREVSYEQYF. CDR3 in DNA: TGTGCCAGCAGTTCGAACAGGGAAGTATCCTACGAGCAGTACTTC.

This clone was recorded only once. This chain uses TRBV6-2 or TRBV6-3 with TRBJ1-1; D is unresolved. The germline V gene encodes CDR1 MNHEY and CDR2 SVGEGT. CDR3 length: 14 residues. The V gene lost 5 bases and the J gene lost 4 bases, with 14 bases spanning the gap. The CDR3 is CASSTLMWSTEAFF. In DNA, the CDR3 is TGTGCCAGCAGTACCCTTATGTGGAGCACTGAAGCTTTCTTT.

The CDR3 bases are TGCAGTGCTAGCCCCGCCGGTGAGCAGTTCTTC. Translation: CSASPAGEQFF. V and J are TRBV20-1 and TRBJ2-1, with D unclear. The CDR3 contains 11 residues. The germline V gene encodes CDR1 DFQATT and CDR2 SNEGSKA (reference sequence). V shed 3 bases and J shed 9 bases, with 9 bases lying between them.

This rearrangement joins TRBV5-1 to TRBJ2-5; D may be TRBD1 (6 bases). The germline gives CDR1 SGHRS, CDR2 YFSETQ. CDR3 length: 13 amino acids. V was cut by 4 bases and J by 5 bases, with 12 bases left in between. The CDR3, as DNA: TGCGCCAGCAGCAGCACAGGGTGGGAGACCCAGTACTTC. Translating gives CASSSTGWETQYF.

This clone was observed a few times. In DNA, the CDR3 is TGTGCCAGCAGCGACCCGCCGGGGAAGAACACCGGGGAGCTGTTTTTT. Residues: CASSDPPGKNTGELFF. The chain recombines TRBV7-9 with TRBJ2-2; the D gene is possibly TRBD2 (5 bases). Trimming pared 5 bases from V and 1 base from J, leaving 14 bases between. Per the germline V gene, CDR1 is SEHNR and CDR2 is FQNEAQ (reference sequence). This CDR3 comprises 16 residues.

CDR3 sequence (DNA): TGTGCCAGCAGTTCAGGACAGAAGAACACTGAAGCTTTCTTT. Protein product: CASSSGQKNTEAFF. This chain links TRBV28 with TRBJ1-1, with TRBD1 as a possible D gene (6 bases). V shed 4 bases and J shed 1 base, with 10 bases lying between them. The CDR3 length is 14 residues. From germline, CDR1 is MDHEN and CDR2 SYDVKM.